A single sample is the source of the 10 T cell receptor beta chains below, sequenced in a study of T-cell reconstitution after alpha-beta-depleted transplantation in children. Using unique molecular identifiers, the investigators prepared the TCRbeta library. Via MiXCR, TCRdb re-called the PCR reads, giving one row per CDR3 protein. The sample has about 9,200 distinct CDR3 sequences, approximately 15% seen once; the top ten hold over 45%. The sample consisted of PBMCs, mostly from graft donor cells, taken 60 days after TCRalphabeta/CD19-depleted stem cell transplant. All receptors derive from a male patient aged 10-17 years who had a stem cell transplant for acute lymphoblastic leukemia, so the T cells may come from the graft donor.

As concerns this clonotype: A much more abundant neighbour one base away suggests this may be a read error. The V and J genes are TRBV6-5 and TRBJ1-1; the match to TRBD1 covers 7 bases. This CDR3 is 16 amino acids long. The junction had 12 bases not matched to a gene; V was cut back by 2 bases and J by 6 bases. Germline CDR1 and CDR2: MNHEY and SVGAGI. DNA for the CDR3: TGTGCCAGCAGTTACCGACAGGGTTGGGGCAGAGCTGAAGCTTTCTTT. Residues: CASSYRQGWGRAEAFF.

This clonotype was observed many times. The chain carries TRBV3-1 and TRBJ2-5, with D perhaps TRBD2 (6 bases). Trimming took 4 bases from V and 0 from J, leaving 9 bases between them. This CDR3 comprises 14 residues. The germline V gene has CDR1 LGHDT and CDR2 YNNKEL (reference sequence). The CDR3 DNA sequence: TGTGCCAGCAGCCCGACTAGAAACCAAGAGACCCAGTACTTC. This encodes CASSPTRNQETQYF.

This clonotype was picked up many times. The V call is TRBV6-5, the J call TRBJ1-3; 8 nucleotides align to TRBD1. J lost 0 bases, V lost 6 bases, and 22 bases had no gene match. The CDR3 is 21 amino acids. Germline CDR1 is MNHEY and CDR2 is SVGAGI. For the CDR3, the DNA is TGTGCCAGCAGGCGGTCCCGGGACAGGTACGGTCGTTCCTCCTCTGGAAACACCATATATTTT. Residues: CASRRSRDRYGRSSSGNTIYF.

This clonotype was seen repeatedly, ten times or more. The DNA for the CDR3 is TGTGCCAGCAGTGAAGCGCGGGGGTCCGGGGAGCTGTTTTTT. It codes for CASSEARGSGELFF. This chain uses TRBV6-1 with TRBJ2-2; TRBD2 agrees at 7 bases. Germline CDR1 reads MNHNS; CDR2 reads SASEGT. The CDR3 has 14 residues. Germline trimming cut 0 bases from V and 6 bases from J; bases unmatched to any gene: 1.

This clonotype has a count of ten or more. The chain joins TRBV5-1 to TRBJ1-1; no clear D. This CDR3 has 18 amino acids. V was cut by 2 bases and J by 3 bases, with 23 bases left in between. Germline V CDR1 and CDR2: SGHRS, YFSETQ. CDR3 amino acids: CASSFLAKNLRLDTEAFF. The CDR3, as DNA: TGCGCCAGCAGCTTTCTAGCCAAAAACCTTAGATTGGACACTGAAGCTTTCTTT.

This clonotype appeared once. The chain links TRBV5-3 to TRBJ1-2; D is undetermined. TRBV5-3 is designated an ORF whose function remains uncertain. Trimming cost V 2 bases and J 3 bases, with 8 bases left between them. The CDR3 spans 13 residues. CDR3 residues: CARSFRFDYGYTF. The CDR3 DNA is TGTGCCAGAAGCTTTAGGTTCGACTATGGCTACACCTTC.

This clonotype is judged medium-sized. V usage is TRBV28 and J usage is TRBJ2-7, with 8 bases identical to TRBD2. Trimming took 4 bases from V and 3 from J; bases not matched to a gene: 17. Germline V CDR1 and CDR2: MDHEN, SYDVKM. The CDR3 contains 18 residues. The DNA for the CDR3 is TGTGCCAGCAGTTCCCCGTCACCGGGAGGGCCTAGTAGCTACGAGCAGTACTTC. Translation gives CASSSPSPGGPSSYEQYF. The full variable domain, in which reference TRBV28 and TRBJ2-7 provide the parts outside the CDR3, is DVKVTQSSRYLVKRTGEKVFLECVQDMDHENMFWYRQDPGLGLRLIYFSYDVKMKEKGDIPEGYSVSREKKERFSLILESASTNQTSMYLCASSSPSPGGPSSYEQYFGPGTRLTVT.

The chain recombines TRBV19 with TRBJ2-1; a possible D gene is TRBD1 (6 bases). This CDR3 has 13 residues. V was shortened by 4 bases and J by 9 bases, with 13 bases between the two germline ends. CDR1 is LNHDA and CDR2 is SQIVND in the germline V gene (reference sequence). CDR3 sequence reads: CASSNRAMGEQFF. The DNA for the CDR3 is TGTGCCAGTAGTAACAGGGCGATGGGTGAGCAGTTCTTC.

The V and J genes are TRBV29-1 and TRBJ2-3; unclear D gene. V gave up 1 base and J gave up 4 bases, with 9 bases separating them. The CDR3 runs 13 residues. Germline assignment: CDR1 SQVTM and CDR2 ANQGSEA. CDR3: CSVEVAGADTQYF. In DNA, the CDR3 is TGCAGCGTTGAAGTCGCTGGGGCAGATACGCAGTATTTT.

This clonotype has a count of ten or more. The V call is TRBV5-1, the J call TRBJ2-3, with D perhaps TRBD1 (5 bases). CDR1 is SGHRS, CDR2 YFSETQ, per germline. This CDR3 spans 15 amino acids. Trimming removed 1 base at V and 3 bases at J, with 12 bases between. In DNA form, the CDR3 reads TGCGCCAGCAGCTTGATCAGGGTTGGGACAGATACGCAGTATTTT. Translation gives CASSLIRVGTDTQYF.